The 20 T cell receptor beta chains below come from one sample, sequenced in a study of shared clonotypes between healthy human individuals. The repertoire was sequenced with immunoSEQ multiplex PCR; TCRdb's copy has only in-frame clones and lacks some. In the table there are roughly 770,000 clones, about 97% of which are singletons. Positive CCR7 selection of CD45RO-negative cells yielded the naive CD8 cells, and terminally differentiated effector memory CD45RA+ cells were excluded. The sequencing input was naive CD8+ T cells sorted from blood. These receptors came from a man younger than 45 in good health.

This CDR3 reads CASSLEAGDEQYF. The CDR3, as DNA: TGTGCCAGCAGCTTAGAGGCGGGGGACGAGCAGTACTTC. The chain uses TRBV11-2 and TRBJ2-7; 7 bases fit TRBD2. Germline trimming cut 0 bases from V and 5 bases from J; bases unmatched to any gene: 1. Germline values: CDR1 SGHAT, CDR2 FQNNGV. CDR3 length equals 13 residues.

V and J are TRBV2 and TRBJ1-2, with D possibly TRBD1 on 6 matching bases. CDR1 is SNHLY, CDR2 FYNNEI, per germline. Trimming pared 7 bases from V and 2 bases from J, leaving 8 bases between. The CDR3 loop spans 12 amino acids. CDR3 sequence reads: CASMDRNYGYTF. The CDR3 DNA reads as TGTGCCAGCATGGACAGAAACTATGGCTACACCTTC.

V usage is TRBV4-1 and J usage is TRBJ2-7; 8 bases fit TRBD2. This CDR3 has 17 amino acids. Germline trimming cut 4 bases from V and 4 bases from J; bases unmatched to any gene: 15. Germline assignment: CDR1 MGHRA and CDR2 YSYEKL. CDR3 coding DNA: TGCGCCAGCAGCCTACAGATGTCAGCGGGAGCTTCGTACGAGCAGTACTTC. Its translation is CASSLQMSAGASYEQYF.

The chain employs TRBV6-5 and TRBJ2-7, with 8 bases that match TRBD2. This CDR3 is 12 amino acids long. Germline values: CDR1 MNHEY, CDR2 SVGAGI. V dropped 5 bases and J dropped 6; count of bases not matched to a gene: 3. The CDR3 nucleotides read TGTGCCAGCAGTCCGACTAGCGCCGAGCAGTACTTC. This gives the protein CASSPTSAEQYF.

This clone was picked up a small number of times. DNA of the CDR3: TGTGCCAGCAGCTCACCGGGGCCGGGCACAGATACGCAGTATTTT. This codes for CASSSPGPGTDTQYF. This rearrangement joins TRBV7-9 to TRBJ2-3, with D tentatively TRBD1 or TRBD2 (5 bases each). Trimming cost V 4 bases and J 1 base, with 12 bases left between them. CDR1 SEHNR and CDR2 FQNEAQ come from the germline V gene (reference sequence). The CDR3 is 15 residues long.

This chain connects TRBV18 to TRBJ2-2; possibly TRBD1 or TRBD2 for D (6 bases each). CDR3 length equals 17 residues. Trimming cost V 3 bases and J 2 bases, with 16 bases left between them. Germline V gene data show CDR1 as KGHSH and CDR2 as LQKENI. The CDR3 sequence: CASSPYPGAFNTGELFF. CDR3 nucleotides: TGTGCCAGCTCACCCTACCCGGGGGCCTTTAACACCGGGGAGCTGTTTTTT.

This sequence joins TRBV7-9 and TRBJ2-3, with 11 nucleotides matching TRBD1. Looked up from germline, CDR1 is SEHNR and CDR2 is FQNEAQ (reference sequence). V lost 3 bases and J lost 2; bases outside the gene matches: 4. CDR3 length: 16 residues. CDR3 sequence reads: CASSFSGQGATDTQYF. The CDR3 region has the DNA TGTGCCAGCAGCTTTTCCGGACAGGGGGCCACAGATACGCAGTATTTT.

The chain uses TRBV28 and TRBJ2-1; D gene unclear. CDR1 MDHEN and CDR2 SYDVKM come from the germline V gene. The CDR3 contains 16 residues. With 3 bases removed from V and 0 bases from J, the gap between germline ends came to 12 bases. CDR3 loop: CASSFGQASSYNEQFF. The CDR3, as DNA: TGTGCCAGCAGTTTCGGGCAGGCGAGCTCCTACAATGAGCAGTTCTTC.

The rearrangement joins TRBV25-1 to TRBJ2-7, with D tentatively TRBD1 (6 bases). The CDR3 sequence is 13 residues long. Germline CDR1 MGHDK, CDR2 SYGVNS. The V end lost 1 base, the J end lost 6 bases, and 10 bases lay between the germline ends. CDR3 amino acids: CASSESGVGEQYF. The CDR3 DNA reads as TGTGCCAGCAGTGAATCAGGGGTGGGCGAGCAGTACTTC.

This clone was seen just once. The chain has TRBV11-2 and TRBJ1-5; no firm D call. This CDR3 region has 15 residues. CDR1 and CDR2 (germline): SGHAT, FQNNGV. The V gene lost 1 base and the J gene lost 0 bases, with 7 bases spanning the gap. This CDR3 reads CASSLGTLSNQPQHF. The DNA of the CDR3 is TGTGCCAGCAGCTTAGGCACCCTTAGCAATCAGCCCCAGCATTTT.

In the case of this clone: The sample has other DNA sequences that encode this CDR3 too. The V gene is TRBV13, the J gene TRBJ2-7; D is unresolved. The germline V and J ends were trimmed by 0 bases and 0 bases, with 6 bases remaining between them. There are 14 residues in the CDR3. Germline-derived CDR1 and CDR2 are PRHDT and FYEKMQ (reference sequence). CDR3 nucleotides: TGTGCCAGCAGCTTAGGTAGTAGCTCCTACGAGCAGTACTTC. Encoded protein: CASSLGSSSYEQYF.

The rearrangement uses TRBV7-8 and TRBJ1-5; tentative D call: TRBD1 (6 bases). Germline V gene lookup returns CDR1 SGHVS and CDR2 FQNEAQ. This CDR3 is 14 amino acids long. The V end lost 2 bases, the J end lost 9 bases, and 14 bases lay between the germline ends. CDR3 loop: CASSLFGGRRPQHF. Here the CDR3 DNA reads TGTGCCAGCAGCTTATTTGGGGGCCGGAGGCCCCAGCATTTT.

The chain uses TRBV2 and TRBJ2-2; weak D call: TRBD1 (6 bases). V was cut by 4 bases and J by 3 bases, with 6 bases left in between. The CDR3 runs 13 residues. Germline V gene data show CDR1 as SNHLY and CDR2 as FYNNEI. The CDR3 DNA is TGTGCCAGCAGTGCAGGGGACACCGGGGAGCTGTTTTTT. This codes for CASSAGDTGELFF.

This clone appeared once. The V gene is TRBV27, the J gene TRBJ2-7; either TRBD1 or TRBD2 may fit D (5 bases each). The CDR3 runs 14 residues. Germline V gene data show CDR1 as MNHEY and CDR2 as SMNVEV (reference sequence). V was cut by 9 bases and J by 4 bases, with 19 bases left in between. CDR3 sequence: CASSRGVSLYEQYF. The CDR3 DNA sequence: TGTGCCAGTTCCCGAGGGGTCTCTTTATACGAGCAGTACTTC.

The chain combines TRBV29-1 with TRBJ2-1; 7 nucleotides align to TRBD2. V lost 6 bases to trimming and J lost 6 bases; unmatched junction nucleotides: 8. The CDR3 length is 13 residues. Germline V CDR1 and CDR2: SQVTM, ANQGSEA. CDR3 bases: TGCAGCGTAATAGGCGGGAGCCTCAATGAGCAGTTCTTC. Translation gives CSVIGGSLNEQFF.

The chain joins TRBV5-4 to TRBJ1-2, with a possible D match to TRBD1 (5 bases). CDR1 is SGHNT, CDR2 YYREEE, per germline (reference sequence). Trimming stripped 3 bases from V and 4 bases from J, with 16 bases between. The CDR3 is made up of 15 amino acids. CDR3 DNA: TGTGCCAGCAGCTGGCCAGGCGACAGTCCCTATGGCTACACCTTC. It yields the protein CASSWPGDSPYGYTF.

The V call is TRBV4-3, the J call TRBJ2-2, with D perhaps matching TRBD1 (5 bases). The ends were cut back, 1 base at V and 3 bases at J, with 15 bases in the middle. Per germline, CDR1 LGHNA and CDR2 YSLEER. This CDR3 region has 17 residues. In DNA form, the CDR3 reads TGCGCCAGCAGCCAAGTTTGGGGCAGGGTGGACACCGGGGAGCTGTTTTTT. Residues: CASSQVWGRVDTGELFF.

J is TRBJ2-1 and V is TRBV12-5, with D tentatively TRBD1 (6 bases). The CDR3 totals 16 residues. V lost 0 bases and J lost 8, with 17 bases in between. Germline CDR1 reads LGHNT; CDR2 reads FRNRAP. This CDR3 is CASGLVLSGEGDEQFF. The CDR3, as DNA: TGTGCTAGTGGTTTGGTACTATCAGGGGAAGGTGATGAGCAGTTCTTC.

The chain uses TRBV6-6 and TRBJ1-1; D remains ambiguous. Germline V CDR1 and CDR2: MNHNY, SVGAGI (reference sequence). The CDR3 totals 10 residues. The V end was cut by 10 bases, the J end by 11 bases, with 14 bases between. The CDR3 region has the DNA TGTGCCACTTTGACCGGTGAGGCTTTCTTT. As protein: CATLTGEAFF.

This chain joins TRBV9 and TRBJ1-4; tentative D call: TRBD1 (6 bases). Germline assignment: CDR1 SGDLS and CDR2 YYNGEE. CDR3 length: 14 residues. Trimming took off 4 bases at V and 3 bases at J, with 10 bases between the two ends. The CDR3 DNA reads TGTGCCAGCAGCCTTGGGGGCGCTAATGAAAAACTGTTTTTT. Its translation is CASSLGGANEKLFF.